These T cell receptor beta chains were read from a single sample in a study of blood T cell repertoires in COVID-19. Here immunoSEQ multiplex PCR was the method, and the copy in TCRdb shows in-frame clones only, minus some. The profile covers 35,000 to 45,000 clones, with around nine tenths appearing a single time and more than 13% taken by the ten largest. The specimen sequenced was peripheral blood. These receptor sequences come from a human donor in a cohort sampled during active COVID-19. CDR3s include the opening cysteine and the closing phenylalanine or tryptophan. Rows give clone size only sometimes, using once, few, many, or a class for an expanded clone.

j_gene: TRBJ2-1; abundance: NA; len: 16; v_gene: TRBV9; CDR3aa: CASSVAMTSGVNEQFF
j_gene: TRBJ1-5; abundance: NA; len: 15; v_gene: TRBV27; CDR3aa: CASSLSGTGFQPQHF
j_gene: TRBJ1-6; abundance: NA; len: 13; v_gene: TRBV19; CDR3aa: CASQGQGASPLHF
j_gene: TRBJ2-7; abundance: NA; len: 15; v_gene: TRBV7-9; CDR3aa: CASSLGWDRGNEQYF
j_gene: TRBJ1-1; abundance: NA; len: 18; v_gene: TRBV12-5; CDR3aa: CASGLVPGQALVNTEAFF
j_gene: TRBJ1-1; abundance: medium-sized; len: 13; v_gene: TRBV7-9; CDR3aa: CASSPEQNTEAFF
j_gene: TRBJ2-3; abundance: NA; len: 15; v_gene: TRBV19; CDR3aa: CASSEVTASTDTQYF
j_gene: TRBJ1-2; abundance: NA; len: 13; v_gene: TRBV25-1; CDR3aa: CASSESGSYGYTF
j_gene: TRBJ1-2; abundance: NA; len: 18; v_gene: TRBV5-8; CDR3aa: CASSLAPRREGQSYGYTF
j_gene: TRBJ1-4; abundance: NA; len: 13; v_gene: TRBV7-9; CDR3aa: CASRRVTNEKLFF
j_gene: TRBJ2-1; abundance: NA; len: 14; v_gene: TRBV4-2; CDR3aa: CASSQDTRYNEQFF
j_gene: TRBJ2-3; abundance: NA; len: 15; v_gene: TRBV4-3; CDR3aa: CASSPQTGTRETQYF
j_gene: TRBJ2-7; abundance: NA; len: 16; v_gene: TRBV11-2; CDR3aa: CASSYGTGGATWEQYF
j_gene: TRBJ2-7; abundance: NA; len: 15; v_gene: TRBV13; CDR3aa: CASSLRDRLSYEQYF
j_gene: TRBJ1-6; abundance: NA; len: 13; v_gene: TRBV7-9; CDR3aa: CASSSYGGSPLHF
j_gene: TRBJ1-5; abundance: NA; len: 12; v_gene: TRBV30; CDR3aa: CAWSVGRQPQHF
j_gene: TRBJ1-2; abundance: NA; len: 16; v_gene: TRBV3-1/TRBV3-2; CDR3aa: CASSQWPAGGNYGYTF
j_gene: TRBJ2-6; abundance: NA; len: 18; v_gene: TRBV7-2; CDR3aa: CASSLARQGAAGANVLTF
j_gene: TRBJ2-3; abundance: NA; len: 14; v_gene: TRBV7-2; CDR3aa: CASIDRGGIDTQYF
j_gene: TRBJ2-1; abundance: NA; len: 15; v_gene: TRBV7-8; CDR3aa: CASSLAGLNYNEQFF
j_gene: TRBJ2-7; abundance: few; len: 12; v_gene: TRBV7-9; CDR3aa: CASSSYQGKQYF
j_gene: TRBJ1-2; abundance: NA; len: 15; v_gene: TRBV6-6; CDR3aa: CASSTIQGLELGYTF
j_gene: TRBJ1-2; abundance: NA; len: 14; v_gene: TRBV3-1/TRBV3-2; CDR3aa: CASSLKRDSYGYTF
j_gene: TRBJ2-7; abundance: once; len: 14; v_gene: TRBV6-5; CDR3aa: CASTAGQGVNEQYF
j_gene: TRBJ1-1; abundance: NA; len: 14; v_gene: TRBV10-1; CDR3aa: CASSEFAGLLEAFF
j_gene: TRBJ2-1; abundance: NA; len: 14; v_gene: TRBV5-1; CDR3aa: CASSLSGSYNEQFF
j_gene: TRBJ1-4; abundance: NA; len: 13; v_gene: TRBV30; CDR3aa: CAWSVQTYEKLFF
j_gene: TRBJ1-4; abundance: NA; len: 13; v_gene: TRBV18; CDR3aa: CASSPLGEEKLFF
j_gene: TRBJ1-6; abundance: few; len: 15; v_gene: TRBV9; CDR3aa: CASSAWGGSDSPLHF
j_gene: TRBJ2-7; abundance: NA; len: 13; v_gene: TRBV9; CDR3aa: CASSEGVSYEQYF
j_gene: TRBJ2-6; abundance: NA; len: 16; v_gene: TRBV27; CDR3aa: CASSFRGTSGANVLTF
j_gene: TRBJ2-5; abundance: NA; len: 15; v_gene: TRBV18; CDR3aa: CASASRQGAGETQYF